The count of the clone carrying this T cell receptor (beta chain) is one. Its antigen is unknown. This specimen belongs to a study of cytomegalovirus exposure and HLA in healthy donors. In the study overall: Membership in the Caucasian-associated ancestry cluster was found for 75% to 85% of approximately 430 genotyped donors.

General study results and limits: In vitro testing confirmed a few CMV-associated chains as specific for CMV antigens. The authors later found HLA-associated TCR beta chains more clonally expanded than equally common others.

PCR primers comprised 60 Vbeta and 13 Jbeta primers. Original processing methods: A follow-up analysis tallied 86 million or so unique TCR beta chains, about 10 million shared. Some clones are missing from TCRdb's copy, which holds only in-frame ones; the method was immunoSEQ multiplex PCR. V and J calls and clone size are as listed in that table; D and trimming were resolved from the DNA. Of approximately 100,000 clones in the sample, 60% to 80% were seen once. Trimming removed 6 bases from V and 4 bases from J, with 10 bases in between. The CDR3 has 13 amino acids. The germline gives CDR1 KGHSH, CDR2 LQKENI.

V gene TRBV18 combines with J gene TRBJ1-3; TRBD1 might be the D (5 bases). The sequenced sample was PBMCs. The clonotype was recovered from a man between 60 and 70 years old in good health and CMV-seropositive. This CDR3 reads CASSPPGGNTIYF. The CDR3 coding sequence is TGTGCCAGCTCCCCCCCAGGGGGAAACACCATATATTTT.